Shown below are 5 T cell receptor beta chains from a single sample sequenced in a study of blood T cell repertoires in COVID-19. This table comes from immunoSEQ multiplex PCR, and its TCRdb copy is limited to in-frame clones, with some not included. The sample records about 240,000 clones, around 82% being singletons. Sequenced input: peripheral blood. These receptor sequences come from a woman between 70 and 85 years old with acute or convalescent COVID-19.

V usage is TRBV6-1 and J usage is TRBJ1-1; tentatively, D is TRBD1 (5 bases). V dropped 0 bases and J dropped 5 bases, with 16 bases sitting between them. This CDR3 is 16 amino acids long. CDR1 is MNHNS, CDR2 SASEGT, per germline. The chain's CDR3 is CASSEAGPSVGTEAFF. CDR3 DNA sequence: TGTGCCAGCAGTGAAGCGGGGCCATCGGTGGGGACTGAAGCTTTCTTT.

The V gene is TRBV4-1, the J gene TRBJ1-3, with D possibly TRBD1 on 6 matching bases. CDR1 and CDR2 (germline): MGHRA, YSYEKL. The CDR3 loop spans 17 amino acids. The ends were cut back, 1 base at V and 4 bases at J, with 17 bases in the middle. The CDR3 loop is CASSQARPGEGGNTIYF. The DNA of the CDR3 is TGCGCCAGCAGCCAAGCTAGGCCAGGGGAAGGCGGAAACACCATATATTTT.

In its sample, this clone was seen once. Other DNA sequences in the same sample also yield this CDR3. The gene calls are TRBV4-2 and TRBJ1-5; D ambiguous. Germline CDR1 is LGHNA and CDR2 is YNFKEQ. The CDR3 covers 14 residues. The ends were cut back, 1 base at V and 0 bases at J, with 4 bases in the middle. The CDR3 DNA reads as TGTGCCAGCAGCCAAGTGAGTAGCAATCAGCCCCAGCATTTT. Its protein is CASSQVSSNQPQHF.

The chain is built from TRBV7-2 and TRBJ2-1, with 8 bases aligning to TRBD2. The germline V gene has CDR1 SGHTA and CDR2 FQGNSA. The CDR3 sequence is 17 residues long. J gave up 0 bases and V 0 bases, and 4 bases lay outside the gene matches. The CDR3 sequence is CASSLAVLAASYNEQFF. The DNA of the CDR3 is TGTGCCAGCAGCTTAGCCGTACTAGCGGCCTCCTACAATGAGCAGTTCTTC.

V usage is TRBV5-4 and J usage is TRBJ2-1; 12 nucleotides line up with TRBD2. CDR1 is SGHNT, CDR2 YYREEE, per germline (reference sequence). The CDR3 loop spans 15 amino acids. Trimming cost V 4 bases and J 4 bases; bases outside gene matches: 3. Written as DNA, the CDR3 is TGTGCCAGCAGCCCTAGCGGGGGGGGGTACAATGAGCAGTTCTTC. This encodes CASSPSGGGYNEQFF. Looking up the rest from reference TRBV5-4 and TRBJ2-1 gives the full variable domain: ETGVTQSPTHLIKTRGQQVTLRCSSQSGHNTVSWYQQALGQGPQFIFQYYREEENGRGNFPPRFSGLQFPNYSSELNVNALELDDSALYLCASSPSGGGYNEQFFGPGTRLTVL.